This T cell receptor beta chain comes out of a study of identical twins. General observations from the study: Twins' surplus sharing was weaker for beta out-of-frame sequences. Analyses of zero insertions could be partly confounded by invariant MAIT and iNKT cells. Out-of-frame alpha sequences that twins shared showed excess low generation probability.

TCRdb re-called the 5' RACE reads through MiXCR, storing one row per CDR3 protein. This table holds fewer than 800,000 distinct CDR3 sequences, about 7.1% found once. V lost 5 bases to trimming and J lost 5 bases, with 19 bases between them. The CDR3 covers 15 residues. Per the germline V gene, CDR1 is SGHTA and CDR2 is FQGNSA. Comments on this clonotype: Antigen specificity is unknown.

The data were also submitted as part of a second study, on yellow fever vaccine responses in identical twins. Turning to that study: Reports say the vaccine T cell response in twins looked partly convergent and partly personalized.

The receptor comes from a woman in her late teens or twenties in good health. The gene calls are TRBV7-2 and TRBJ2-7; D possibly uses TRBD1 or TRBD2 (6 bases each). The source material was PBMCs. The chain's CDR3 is CASSQGGLRGDEQYF. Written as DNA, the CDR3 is TGTGCCAGCAGCCAAGGGGGTCTGCGCGGGGACGAGCAGTACTTC. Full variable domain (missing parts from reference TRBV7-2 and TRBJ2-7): GAGVSQSPSNKVTEKGKDVELRCDPISGHTALYWYRQSLGQGLEFLIYFQGNSAPDKSGLPSDRFSAERTGGSVSTLTIQRTQQEDSAVYLCASSQGGLRGDEQYFGPGTRLTVT.